This entry is about one T cell receptor beta chain. The antigen remains undetermined. PCR was performed using 60 Vbeta and 13 Jbeta primers. Profiled with immunoSEQ multiplex PCR; TCRdb holds only in-frame clones, not every one. The data show around 140,000 clones, 75% to 90% seen once. There are 16 residues in the CDR3. Germline V gene data show CDR1 as SGHRS and CDR2 as YFSETQ. The V end lost 0 bases, the J end lost 6 bases, and 16 bases lay between the germline ends. This sample is part of a study of cytomegalovirus exposure and HLA in healthy donors. Study conclusions and caveats: Earlier findings revealed that most TCR beta V segments proved productive either about 87% or about 30% of the time. The listing of approximately 160 TCR beta chains classed them as cytomegalovirus-associated.

The genes are TRBV5-1 and TRBJ2-1, with D possibly TRBD1 on 6 matching bases. This TCR was sampled from a man between 35 and 55 years old in good health and CMV-seronegative. Sequencing used PBMCs. DNA for the CDR3: TGCGCCAGCAGCTTGGCCGACCCAGGGGCCCTCAATGAGCAGTTCTTC. Its protein product is CASSLADPGALNEQFF.